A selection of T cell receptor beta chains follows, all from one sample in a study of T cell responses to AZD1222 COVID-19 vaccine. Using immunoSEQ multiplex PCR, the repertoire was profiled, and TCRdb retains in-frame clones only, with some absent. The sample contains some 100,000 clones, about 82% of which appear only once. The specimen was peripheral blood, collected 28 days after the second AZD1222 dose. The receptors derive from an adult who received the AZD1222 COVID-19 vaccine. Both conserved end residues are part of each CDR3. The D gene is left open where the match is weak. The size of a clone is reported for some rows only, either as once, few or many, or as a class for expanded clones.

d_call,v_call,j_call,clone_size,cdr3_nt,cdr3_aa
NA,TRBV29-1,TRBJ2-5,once,TGCAGCGTCGCTGACAGCGTGGGGGGCCAAGAGACCCAGTACTTC,CSVADSVGGQETQYF
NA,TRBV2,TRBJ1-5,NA,TGTGCCAGCACTACTCAGAAGAGGGGGAATCAGCCCCAGCATTTT,CASTTQKRGNQPQHF
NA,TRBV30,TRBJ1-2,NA,TGTGCCTGGAGCAGCTATGGCTACACCTTC,CAWSSYGYTF
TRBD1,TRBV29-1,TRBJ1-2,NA,TGCAGCGCGGACCCAGGGGGAAACTATGGCTACACCTTC,CSADPGGNYGYTF
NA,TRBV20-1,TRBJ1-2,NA,TGCAGCGCCTTAGGGAATGGCTACACCTTC,CSALGNGYTF
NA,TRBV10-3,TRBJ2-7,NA,TGTGCCATCAGTTTCGACGGACTTACCTACGAGCAGTACTTC,CAISFDGLTYEQYF
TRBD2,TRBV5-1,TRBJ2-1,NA,TGCGCCAGCCAGCTGTATAGCGGGAGGAACAATGAGCAGTTCTTC,CASQLYSGRNNEQFF
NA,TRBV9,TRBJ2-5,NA,TGTGCCAGCAGCTCAGCGGTGGGGCCCCAAGAGACCCAGTACTTC,CASSSAVGPQETQYF
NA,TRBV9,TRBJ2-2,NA,TGTGCCAGCAGCGTAGTCCCCGGGGAGCTGTTTTTT,CASSVVPGELFF
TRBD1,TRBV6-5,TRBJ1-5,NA,TGTGCCAGCAGTATTACAGGGGATCAGTATCAGCCCCAGCATTTT,CASSITGDQYQPQHF
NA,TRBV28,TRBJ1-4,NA,TGTGCCAGCAAGCCAGACAGGTTTGAAAAACTGTTTTTT,CASKPDRFEKLFF
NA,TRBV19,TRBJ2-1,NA,TGTGCCAGTAGTATAGGGTGGGGGCCCCCATTCTTC,CASSIGWGPPFF
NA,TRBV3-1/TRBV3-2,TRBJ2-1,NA,TGTGCCACAGGAGGGAATGAGCAGTTCTTC,CATGGNEQFF
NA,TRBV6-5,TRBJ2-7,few,TGTGCCAGCACCGACCCGTACTCCTACGAGCAGTACTTC,CASTDPYSYEQYF
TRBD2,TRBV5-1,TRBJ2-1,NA,TGCGCCAGCAGCTTGGAACTAGCGGGAGTGAATGAGCAGTTCTTC,CASSLELAGVNEQFF
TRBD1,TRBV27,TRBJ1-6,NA,TGTGCCAGCAGTTTATCGCGAGGGGACAGGGGTCTTTCACCCCTCCACTTT,CASSLSRGDRGLSPLHF
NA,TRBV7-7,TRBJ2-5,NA,TGTGCCAGCAGCCCCGCAGTTCGGTACCAAGAGACCCAGTACTTC,CASSPAVRYQETQYF
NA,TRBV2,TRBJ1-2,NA,TGTGCCAGCAGTGGTCCCGGGACGGGGACCGGCTATGGCTACACCTTC,CASSGPGTGTGYGYTF
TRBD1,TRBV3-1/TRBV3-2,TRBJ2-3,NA,TGTGCCAGCAGACGAGGACAGGGATACACAGATACGCAGTATTTT,CASRRGQGYTDTQYF
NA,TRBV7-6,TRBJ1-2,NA,TGTGCCAGCAGCTTAGAGGCCGGAACCGGGGGCTACACCTTC,CASSLEAGTGGYTF
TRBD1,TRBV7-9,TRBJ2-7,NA,TGTGCCAGCAGCTTAGTTAGGGGACCGGGACAGGGGGACCACGAGCAGTACTTC,CASSLVRGPGQGDHEQYF
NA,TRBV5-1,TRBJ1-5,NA,TGCGCCAGCAGCTTGGGTAGCAATCAGCCCCAGCATTTT,CASSLGSNQPQHF
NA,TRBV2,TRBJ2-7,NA,TGTGCCAGCAGTGAAGAGGTGGCCGGCGAGCAGTACTTC,CASSEEVAGEQYF
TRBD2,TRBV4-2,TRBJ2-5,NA,TGTGCCAGCAGCCGCGGACTAGCGGGACGGGAAGAGACCCAGTACTTC,CASSRGLAGREETQYF
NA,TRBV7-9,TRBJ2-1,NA,TGTGCCAGCAGCTTAAGGAGACCTCCGGAGGGTGAGCAGTTCTTC,CASSLRRPPEGEQFF
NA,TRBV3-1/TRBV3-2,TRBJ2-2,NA,TGTGCCAGCAGTTCGGGAGCGAACACCGGGGAGCTGTTTTTT,CASSSGANTGELFF
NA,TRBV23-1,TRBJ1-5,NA,TGCGCCAGCACCCGGGGGAATCAGCCCCAGCATTTT,CASTRGNQPQHF
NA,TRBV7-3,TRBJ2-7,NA,TGTGCCAGCAGCTTAACGGGCAAGGGCGAGCAGTACTTC,CASSLTGKGEQYF
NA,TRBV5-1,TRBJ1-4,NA,TGCGCCAGCAGCCGTCCGGGAACGAATGAAAAACTGTTTTTT,CASSRPGTNEKLFF
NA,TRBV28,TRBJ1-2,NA,TGTGCCAGCAATAACGGGAACTATGGCTACACCTTC,CASNNGNYGYTF
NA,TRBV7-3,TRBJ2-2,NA,TGTGCCAGCAGAGTCCAGACGAACACCGGGGAGCTGTTTTTT,CASRVQTNTGELFF
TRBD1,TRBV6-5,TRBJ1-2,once,TGTGCCAGCAGTTACGGGAGACAGGGGGTCTATGGCTACACCTTC,CASSYGRQGVYGYTF
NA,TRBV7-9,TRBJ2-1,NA,TGTGCCAGCGATGAGCAGTTCTTC,CASDEQFF
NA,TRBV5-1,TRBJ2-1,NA,TGCGCCAGCAAAGAGGTCCCACGAGTTCCCTTACGGCAGTTCTTC,CASKEVPRVPLRQFF
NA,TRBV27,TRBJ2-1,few,TGTGCCAGCAGCCGACAACAGGTGATCTTCTACAATGAGCAGTTCTTC,CASSRQQVIFYNEQFF
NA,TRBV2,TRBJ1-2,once,TGTGCCAGCAGTGAGAAGGGCTATGGCTACACCTTC,CASSEKGYGYTF
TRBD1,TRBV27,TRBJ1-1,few,TGTGCCAGCAGTAGAGACAGGGTGAACACTGAAGCTTTCTTT,CASSRDRVNTEAFF
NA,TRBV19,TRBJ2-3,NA,TGTGCCAGTAGTATCCTTCGATCGGTTGCCCCCACAGATACGCAGTATTTT,CASSILRSVAPTDTQYF
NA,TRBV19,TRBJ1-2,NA,TGTGCCAGTAGTATTTCCTGGGGGGCGCAGGACTCCTATGGCTACACCTTC,CASSISWGAQDSYGYTF
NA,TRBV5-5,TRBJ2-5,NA,TGTGCCAGCAGCTCGGAACAAGAGACCCAGTACTTC,CASSSEQETQYF
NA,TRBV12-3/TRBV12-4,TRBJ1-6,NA,TGTGCCAGCAGTCTAATGAATTCACCCCTCCACTTT,CASSLMNSPLHF
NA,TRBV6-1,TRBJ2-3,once,TGTGCCAGCAGTGAAGGTCGACTCTTAGATACGCAGTATTTT,CASSEGRLLDTQYF
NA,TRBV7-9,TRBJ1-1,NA,TGTGCCAGCAGGGGGAGGAGCACTGAAGCTTTCTTT,CASRGRSTEAFF
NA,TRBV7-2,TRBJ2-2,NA,TGTGCCAGCAGCGGAATGAGGGGCACCGGGGAGCTGTTTTTT,CASSGMRGTGELFF
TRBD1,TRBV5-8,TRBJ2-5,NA,TGTGCCAGCAGTTTGCGAGGGGACAGGGGGCGCCGAGAGACCCAGTACTTC,CASSLRGDRGRRETQYF
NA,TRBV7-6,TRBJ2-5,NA,TGTGCCAGCAGCTCGAGGGAGACCCAGTACTTC,CASSSRETQYF
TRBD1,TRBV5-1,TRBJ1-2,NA,TGCGCCAGCAGTTCCGACAGGGTCTATGGCTACACCTTC,CASSSDRVYGYTF
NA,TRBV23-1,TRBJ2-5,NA,TGCGCCAGCAGTCTTATCGGGCGGTACCAAGAGACCCAGTACTTC,CASSLIGRYQETQYF
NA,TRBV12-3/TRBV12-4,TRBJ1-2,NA,TGTGCCAGCAGTTTTGACAACTATGGCTACACCTTC,CASSFDNYGYTF
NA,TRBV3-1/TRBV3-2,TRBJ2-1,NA,TGTGCCAGCAGCCAAGGAGCGGGTTCGGGTGGTGAGCAGTTCTTC,CASSQGAGSGGEQFF
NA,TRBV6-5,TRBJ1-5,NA,TGTGCCAGCAGGGCAGGAGCCCATCAGCCCCAGCATTTT,CASRAGAHQPQHF
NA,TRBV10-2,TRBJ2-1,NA,TGCGCCAGCAGTGATTGGGGGTCCCCGCGGGATGAGCAGTTCTTC,CASSDWGSPRDEQFF
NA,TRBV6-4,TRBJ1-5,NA,TGTGCCAGCAGTGACTCGGGCAGGGGAAATCAGCCCCAGCATTTT,CASSDSGRGNQPQHF
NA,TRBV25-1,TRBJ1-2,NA,TGTGCCAGCAGTTCCCAGGGCTATGGCTACACCTTC,CASSSQGYGYTF